One and the same sample provided the 9 T cell receptor beta chains below, sequenced in a study of T cell repertoires in cytomegalovirus infection. TCRdb recomputed calls from the reads with MiXCR, one row per CDR3 protein. The sample includes about 5,500 distinct CDR3 sequences, approximately 53% seen only once; the top ten take approximately 88%. The antigens these receptors bind are not known. Sequenced input: PBMCs, sequenced either directly or after in vitro stimulation (not recorded which). The source is a human donor in good health (CMV status not recorded). Some clones in this sample may be carry-over from other donors' samples.

In this sample, this clonotype turned up once. One base away lies a much larger clone, so this may be a sequencing read error. The genes are TRBV4-2 and TRBJ2-2, with a weak D call TRBD2 (7 bases). V gave up 1 base and J gave up 6 bases, with 15 bases separating them. Germline V gene lookup returns CDR1 LGHNA and CDR2 YNFKEQ. The CDR3 covers 16 residues. The chain's CDR3 is CASSQGGGALAGELFF. In DNA, the CDR3 is TGTGCCAGCAGCCAAGGGGGGGGGGCCCTCGCCGGGGAGCTGTTTTTT.

This chain connects TRBV6-2 or TRBV6-3 to TRBJ1-1; D remains unclear. V lost 5 bases, J lost 13 bases, and 23 bases lay in between. The germline V gene encodes CDR1 MNHEY and CDR2 SVGEGT. The CDR3 is 14 amino acids. The CDR3 DNA follows: TGTGCCAGCAGTGCCCCAGAACCGAACACTGAATATTTCTTT. As protein: CASSAPEPNTEYFF.

The CDR3 sequence: CASTRDASWDGYTF. Written as DNA, the CDR3 is TGTGCCAGCACAAGAGACGCATCCTGGGATGGCTACACCTTC. The gene calls are TRBV6-2 or TRBV6-3 and TRBJ1-2, with no clear D. V was cut by 7 bases and J by 6 bases, with 18 bases left in between. Germline values: CDR1 MNHEY, CDR2 SVGEGT. The CDR3 covers 14 residues.

On this clonotype: It is likely a read error, because the conserved phenylalanine at the end of the CDR3 is missing. The limits of the CDR3 on the DNA are not certain, so only TCRdb's listed CDR3 is given. The V and J genes are TRBV7-2 and TRBJ1-2; the table's D call, TRBD1, was not checked against the DNA. The CDR3 is 19 amino acids in total, end residues counted. Germline CDR1 reads SGHTA; CDR2 reads FQGNSA. The CDR3 reads CASSLGDVTPTGLGRGYTC.

Details on this clonotype: Sequence at one end of the junction differs from germline and may be a read error. J is TRBJ2-7 and V is TRBV7-2; D perhaps matches TRBD2 (5 bases). CDR3 length: 14 amino acids. Germline V CDR1 and CDR2: SGHTA, FQGNSA. Here the CDR3 DNA reads TGTGCCATCAGCTGGGAGACCCCTGGCGACGAGCAGTACTTT. Amino acid sequence: CAISWETPGDEQYF.

The chain uses TRBV11-1 and TRBJ2-5; the D is unclear. The CDR3 has 13 residues. CDR1 and CDR2 (germline): SGHAT, FQDESV (reference sequence). V gave up 3 bases and J gave up 9 bases, with 14 bases separating them. In nucleotides, the CDR3 is TGTGCCAGCAGCTTCAGTGAAGCAGATGCCCAGTACTTC. Its translation: CASSFSEADAQYF. Full variable domain (missing parts from reference TRBV11-1 and TRBJ2-5): EAEVAQSPRYKITEKSQAVAFWCDPISGHATLYWYRQILGQGPELLVQFQDESVVDDSQLPKDRFSAERLKGVDSTLKIQPAELGDSAMYLCASSFSEADAQYFGPGTRLLVL.

The chain joins TRBV19 to TRBJ1-5; no firm D call. Germline V gene data show CDR1 as LNHDA and CDR2 as SQIVND (reference sequence). The CDR3 runs 13 residues. Deletions cut 3 bases from V and 5 bases from J, with 8 bases between. In DNA form, the CDR3 reads TGTGCCAGTAGTATCTCTCCAGATCAGCCCCAGCATTTT. Protein product: CASSISPDQPQHF. Full variable domain (remainder filled in from reference TRBV19 and TRBJ1-5): DGGITQSPKYLFRKEGQNVTLSCEQNLNHDAMYWYRQDPGQGLRLIYYSQIVNDFQKGDIAEGYSVSREKKESFPLTVTSAQKNPTAFYLCASSISPDQPQHFGDGTRLSIL.

Notes on this clonotype: The CDR3 end shows no conserved phenylalanine or tryptophan, and so a read error is likely. V gene TRBV7-2 combines with J gene TRBJ2-1; D is undetermined. V was pared by 3 bases and J by 7 bases, with 10 bases between. Germline V gene sequence: CDR1 SGHTA, CDR2 FQGNSA. CDR3 size: 13 residues. Here the CDR3 reads CASSLRQINEQFS. In nucleotides, the CDR3 is TGTGCCAGCAGCTTGAGGCAAATAAATGAGCAGTTCTCC.

This chain connects TRBV2 to TRBJ2-1; TRBD2 agrees at 9 bases. The V gene end was trimmed by 7 bases and the J gene end by 2 bases; junction bases not matched to a gene: 12. Germline lookup yields CDR1 SNHLY and CDR2 FYNNEI. The length of the CDR3 is 17 residues. CDR3 amino acids: CASTRTSVNLAYNEQFF. The CDR3 DNA is TGTGCCAGCACACGGACTAGCGTAAACCTAGCCTACAATGAGCAGTTCTTC.